This T cell receptor (beta chain) was captured by sequencing in a study of Ad26.COV2.S vaccination and SARS-CoV-2 variants. Treatment indicated: over 15 received Ad26.COV2.S at low or high dose, single or two shots; 5 received placebo; per-sample allocation not given. Day 63 after the first vaccine or placebo injection was the time point for sampling. Study-level findings and limits: Placebo recipients trailed vaccine recipients in spike-specific TCR breadth. Breadth measured for non-spike TCRs was similar across vaccine and placebo recipients.

About this clone itself: Antigen specificity is unknown. This sample also contains other DNA sequences that code for the same CDR3.

The junction had 2 bases not matched to a gene; V was cut back by 1 base and J by 4 bases. The CDR3 totals 13 residues. Germline CDR1 reads SGHRS; CDR2 reads YFSETQ. Assay used: immunoSEQ multiplex PCR; TCRdb lists only in-frame clones, some missing. The sample yields about 410,000 clones, approximately 90% seen once. This receptor was taken from a person aged 18-60 years who received the Ad26.COV2.S COVID-19 vaccine or a placebo. The source material was peripheral blood, sampled in a trial of Ad26.COV2.S vaccine versus placebo. V and J are TRBV5-1 and TRBJ2-7; 7 bases agree with TRBD2. The chain's CDR3 is CASSLTSAYEQYF. The DNA for the CDR3 is TGCGCCAGCAGCTTGACTAGCGCGTACGAGCAGTACTTC.